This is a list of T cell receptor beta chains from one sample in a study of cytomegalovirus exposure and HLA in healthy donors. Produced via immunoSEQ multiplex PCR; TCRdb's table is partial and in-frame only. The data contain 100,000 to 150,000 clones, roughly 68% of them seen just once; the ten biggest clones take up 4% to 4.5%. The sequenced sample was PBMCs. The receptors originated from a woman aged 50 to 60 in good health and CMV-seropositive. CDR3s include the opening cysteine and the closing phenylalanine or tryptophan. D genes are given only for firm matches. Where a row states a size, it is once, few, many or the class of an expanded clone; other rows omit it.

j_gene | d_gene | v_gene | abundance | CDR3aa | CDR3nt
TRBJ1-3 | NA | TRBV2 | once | CASSEAPVRRDGNTIYF | TGTGCCAGCAGTGAAGCGCCGGTACGCAGGGATGGAAACACCATATATTTT
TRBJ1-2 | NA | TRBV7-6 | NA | CASSSLTREPGYTF | TGTGCCAGCAGCTCCCTGACTAGGGAGCCTGGCTACACCTTC
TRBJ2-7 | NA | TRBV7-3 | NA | CASSLGTAYEQYF | TGTGCCAGCAGCTTAGGGACTGCCTACGAGCAGTACTTC
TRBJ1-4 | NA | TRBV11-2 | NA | CASSSRLVPRSELFF | TGTGCCAGCAGCAGTCGACTTGTCCCTCGATCGGAACTGTTTTTT
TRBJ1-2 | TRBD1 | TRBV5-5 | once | CASSSPGQVNYGYTF | TGTGCCAGCAGCTCCCCGGGACAGGTTAACTATGGCTACACCTTC
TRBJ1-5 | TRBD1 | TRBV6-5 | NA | CASSSHTGGIQPQHF | TGTGCCAGCAGTTCCCATACAGGGGGCATTCAGCCCCAGCATTTT
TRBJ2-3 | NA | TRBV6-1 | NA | CASSPSIPEYF | TGTGCCAGCAGTCCCTCAATTCCGGAGTATTTT
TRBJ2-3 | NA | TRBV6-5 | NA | CASCTDGADTQYF | TGTGCCAGCTGTACGGACGGGGCAGATACGCAGTATTTT
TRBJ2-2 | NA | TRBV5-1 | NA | CASSLETGFTGELFF | TGCGCCAGCAGCTTGGAAACAGGGTTCACCGGGGAGCTGTTTTTT
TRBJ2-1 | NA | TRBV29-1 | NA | CSTAGGDLSSYNEQFF | TGCAGCACGGCAGGCGGGGACCTTAGCTCCTACAATGAGCAGTTCTTC
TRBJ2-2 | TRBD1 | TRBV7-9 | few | CASSRERTGNTGELFF | TGTGCCAGCAGCCGAGAGAGGACAGGGAACACCGGGGAGCTGTTTTTT
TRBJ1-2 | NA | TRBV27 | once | CASSLSERNYGYTF | TGTGCCAGCAGTTTATCGGAGCGGAACTATGGCTACACCTTC
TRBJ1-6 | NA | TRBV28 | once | CASSPDGKNSPLHF | TGTGCCAGCAGCCCCGACGGGAAAAATTCACCCCTCCACTTT
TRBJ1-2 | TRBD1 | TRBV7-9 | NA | CASSLVGRTGGRRYYGYTF | TGTGCCAGCAGCTTAGTCGGTCGTACAGGGGGAAGGCGGTACTATGGCTACACCTTC
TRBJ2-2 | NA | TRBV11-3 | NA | CASSAGASTGELFF | TGTGCCAGCAGCGCGGGGGCGAGCACCGGGGAGCTGTTTTTT
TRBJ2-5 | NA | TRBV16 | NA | CASIRDRYQETQYF | TGTGCCAGCATCCGTGACAGATACCAAGAGACCCAGTACTTC
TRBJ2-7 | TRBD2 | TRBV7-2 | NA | CASSKGIGGTYYEQYF | TGTGCCAGCAGCAAGGGCATCGGGGGGACCTACTACGAGCAGTACTTC
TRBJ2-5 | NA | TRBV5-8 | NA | CASTEMRLLETQYF | TGTGCCAGCACGGAGATGAGGCTACTAGAGACCCAGTACTTC
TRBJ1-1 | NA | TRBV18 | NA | CASQTGGSGAFF | TGTGCCAGCCAAACTGGTGGGTCCGGGGCTTTCTTT
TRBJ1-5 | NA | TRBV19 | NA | CASTPSGSNQPQHF | TGTGCCAGTACCCCTTCCGGGAGCAATCAGCCCCAGCATTTT
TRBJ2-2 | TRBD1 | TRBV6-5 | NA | CASNDQGQGSGELFF | TGTGCCAGCAACGATCAGGGACAGGGGTCCGGGGAGCTGTTTTTT
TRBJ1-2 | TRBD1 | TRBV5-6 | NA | CASSFTQGAKGYTF | TGTGCCAGCAGTTTTACACAGGGGGCTAAAGGCTACACCTTC
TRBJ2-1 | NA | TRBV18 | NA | CASCPPTGCNEQFF | TGTGCCAGCTGTCCCCCGACAGGCTGCAATGAGCAGTTCTTC
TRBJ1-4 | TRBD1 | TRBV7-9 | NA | CSSSQDRGVEKLFF | TGTTCCAGCAGTCAGGACAGGGGGGTTGAAAAACTGTTTTTT
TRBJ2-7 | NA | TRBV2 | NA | CASSESGYEQYF | TGTGCCAGCAGTGAAAGCGGTTACGAGCAGTACTTC
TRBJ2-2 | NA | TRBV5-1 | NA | CASSFGGSGELFF | TGCGCCAGCAGCTTTGGAGGATCCGGGGAGCTGTTTTTT
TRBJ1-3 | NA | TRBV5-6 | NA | CASSPGWDTIYF | TGTGCCAGCAGCCCAGGTTGGGACACCATATATTTT
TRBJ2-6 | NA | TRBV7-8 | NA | CASSFYGLRGANVLTF | TGTGCCAGCAGCTTTTACGGACTGCGTGGGGCCAACGTCCTGACTTTC
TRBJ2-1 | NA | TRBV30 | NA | CAWSRGRNNEQFF | TGTGCCTGGAGTCGCGGTAGGAACAATGAGCAGTTCTTC
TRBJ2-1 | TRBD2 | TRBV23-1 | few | CASSHWSSGFWPPNEQFF | TGCGCCAGCAGTCATTGGTCTAGCGGGTTCTGGCCCCCCAATGAGCAGTTCTTC
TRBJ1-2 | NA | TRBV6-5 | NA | CASSIQERNYGYTF | TGTGCCAGCAGTATACAGGAACGTAACTATGGCTACACCTTC
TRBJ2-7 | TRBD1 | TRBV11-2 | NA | CASRRRDRILEQYF | TGTGCCAGCAGGCGACGGGACAGGATATTAGAGCAGTACTTC
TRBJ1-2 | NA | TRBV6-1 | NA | CASSERRGGRGGYTF | TGTGCCAGCAGTGAAAGGCGCGGGGGGAGGGGGGGCTACACCTTC
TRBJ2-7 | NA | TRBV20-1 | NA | CSASGTYEQYF | TGCAGTGCTAGCGGTACTTACGAGCAGTACTTC
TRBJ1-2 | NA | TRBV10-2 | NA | CASSAGGDPGIYGYTF | TGCGCCAGCAGCGCTGGGGGCGATCCGGGAATTTATGGCTACACCTTC
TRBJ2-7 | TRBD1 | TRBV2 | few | CASSLTGFGEQYF | TGTGCCAGCAGTTTGACAGGGTTCGGCGAGCAGTACTTC
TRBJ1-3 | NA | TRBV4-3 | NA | CASSQEPGGASGNTIYF | TGCGCCAGCAGCCAAGAACCCGGGGGAGCCTCTGGAAACACCATATATTTT
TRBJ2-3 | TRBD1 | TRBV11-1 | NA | CASSRTGVGGDTQYF | TGTGCCAGCAGCCGAACAGGGGTTGGGGGAGATACGCAGTATTTT
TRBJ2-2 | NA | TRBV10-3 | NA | CATRGNEAAGELFF | TGTGCCACCCGGGGGAACGAGGCGGCCGGGGAGCTGTTTTTT
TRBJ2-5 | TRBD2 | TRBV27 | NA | CASSNRLAGVETQYF | TGTGCCAGCAGTAACAGACTAGCGGGGGTTGAGACCCAGTACTTC
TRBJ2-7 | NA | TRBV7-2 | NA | CASSRGGVGGLVEQYF | TGTGCCAGCAGCCGAGGGGGGGTTGGGGGTCTTGTTGAGCAGTACTTC
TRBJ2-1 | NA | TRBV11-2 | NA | CASSTPSRAGEQFF | TGTGCCAGCAGCACCCCTTCGCGGGCTGGAGAGCAGTTCTTC
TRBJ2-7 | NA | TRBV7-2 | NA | CASSPGSEQYF | TGTGCCAGCAGCCCTGGGAGCGAGCAGTACTTC
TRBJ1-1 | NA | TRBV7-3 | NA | CASSHYGGGEAFF | TGTGCCAGCAGTCATTATGGGGGGGGCGAAGCTTTCTTT
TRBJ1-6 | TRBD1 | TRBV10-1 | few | CASRGDRDNSPLHF | TGCGCCAGCAGAGGTGACAGGGATAATTCACCCCTCCACTTT
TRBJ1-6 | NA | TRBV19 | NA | CASPKPRGNSPLHF | TGTGCCAGCCCGAAACCCCGCGGCAATTCACCCCTCCACTTT
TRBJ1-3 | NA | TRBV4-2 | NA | CASSQDPQGRDGNTIYF | TGTGCCAGCAGCCAAGATCCCCAGGGAAGGGATGGAAACACCATATATTTT
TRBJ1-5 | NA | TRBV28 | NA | CASSRTGIRRSNQPQHF | TGTGCCAGCAGTCGTACAGGGATCCGACGGAGCAATCAGCCCCAGCATTTT
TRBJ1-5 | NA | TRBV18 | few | CASSDSHQPQHF | TGTGCCAGCTCGGACAGCCATCAGCCCCAGCATTTT
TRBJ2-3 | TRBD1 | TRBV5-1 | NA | CASSFDRVDTQYF | TGCGCCAGCAGCTTTGACAGGGTTGATACGCAGTATTTT
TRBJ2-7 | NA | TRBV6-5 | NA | CASSKDSSYEQYF | TGTGCCAGCAGTAAGGACAGCTCCTACGAGCAGTACTTC